This record concerns one TCR beta chain sequence. Trimming removed 1 base from V and 4 bases from J, with 16 bases in between. Germline CDR1 LNHNV, CDR2 YYDKDF (reference sequence). The CDR3 has 16 amino acids. How the authors handled the data: Scientists estimated how many nucleated cells there were by amplifying reference gene primers. Clones were read by immunoSEQ multiplex PCR, and TCRdb kept only the in-frame ones, dropping some. V and J calls and clone size follow that table, whereas D and trimming were derived from the DNA. Of more than 130,000 clones in the sample, under 90% were seen once. This sample was taken from a study of blood T cell repertoires in COVID-19. Study summary: Acute-phase and convalescent COVID-19 samples originated in the United States, Italy and Spain.

The TCR was taken from an elderly woman in a cohort sampled during active or convalescent COVID-19. Sequencing used peripheral blood. The chain combines TRBV15 with TRBJ1-2; D is undetermined. The CDR3 here is CATSRARGATGYGYTF. In nucleotides, the CDR3 is TGTGCCACCAGCAGAGCGCGAGGTGCCACGGGCTATGGCTACACCTTC.